The following is a T cell receptor beta chain sequence with its context. Participants spanned ages about 18 to 95 years and resided in 20 to 25 US areas. Cohort assignment relied on participant-reported clinical history. The CDR3 runs to 13 residues. With 5 bases clipped from V and 6 bases from J, the junction kept 4 bases outside the gene matches. The sample comes from a study of blood T cell repertoires in COVID-19. Profiled with immunoSEQ multiplex PCR; TCRdb holds only in-frame clones, not every one. The sample consists of around 200,000 clones, more than 80% of them appearing once. The material sequenced was PBMCs or T cells enriched from blood (not recorded which). V gene TRBV12-3 or TRBV12-4 combines with J gene TRBJ2-1, with TRBD1 matching 7 bases. This TCR came from a man aged 30-40 years who had recovered from COVID-19. This CDR3 reads CASSDRELNEQFF. The CDR3 DNA reads as TGTGCCAGCAGTGACAGGGAGCTCAATGAGCAGTTCTTC.